This T cell receptor beta chain was sequenced during a study of response to subunit inactivated influenza vaccine (dated by TCRdb to about 2018). As for the study more broadly: To follow how T cells responded to a trivalent subunit inactivated influenza vaccine, the researchers relied on deep quantitative profiling of the T cell receptor repertoire.

With respect to this clonotype: Its antigen remains unidentified. Nothing much larger sits one base from this clone, and base qualities are not available.

The receptor library was made with RT-PCR. Reads for this sample came from an Illumina HiSeq 2500. TCRdb trimmed the raw reads at Q25, called clones with MiXCR and kept productive beta chains. For every CDR3 protein sequence, its rows merge into one entry that carries the most common genes and DNA. Present in this sample are some 500,000 distinct CDR3 sequences, around 13% of which were seen just once. The top ten clonotypes cover roughly 13% of the sample. The meaning of the sample's time point label: 45 to 50 days after influenza vaccine administration. Study-wide conclusions, independent of this receptor: According to the authors, only a limited number of new T cells may be recruited by each seasonal influenza vaccination.

Material: PBMCs from blood, obtained roughly 47 days after vaccination. This clonotype was sampled from a man aged 45-65 years who received an inactivated influenza vaccine. Donor details come from another sample of the same person, matched by shared clones.

The bases are TGTGCCAGCAGCCAAGAAGCCCTTAAAAGGACCCACGGGTGCACCTTC. It translates as CASSQEALKRTHGCTF. The V and J segments used are TRBV3-1 and TRBJ1-2; confidence is insufficient to name the D gene. The trim is 0 bases for V and 13 bases for J, with a gap of 24 bases between the germline ends. Looking up the germline V gene (reference sequence) yields CDR1 LGHDT and CDR2 YNNKEL. The CDR3 spans 16 residues, from the cysteine through the phenylalanine. This entry keeps only the CDR3 DNA: 48 bases, framed from base 1. With the portions outside the CDR3 filled from the reference TRBV3-1 and TRBJ1-2 genes, the complete variable region becomes DTAVSQTPKYLVTQMGNDKSIKCEQNLGHDTMYWYKQDSKKFLKIMFSYNNKELIINETVPNRFSPKSPDKAHLNLHINSLELGDSAVYFCASSQEALKRTHGCTFGSGTRLTVV.